Listed below are T cell receptor beta chains from one sample, sequenced in a study of T cells in Graves' hyperthyroidism and ophthalmopathy. Each CDR3 protein gets one entry after TCRdb re-called the multiplex PCR reads with MiXCR. The data hold 500,000 to 600,000 distinct CDR3 sequences, with just under 20% observed a single time. Sequenced material: blood. Receptor source: a middle-aged man with Graves' ophthalmopathy. Both conserved end residues are trimmed from each CDR3. Each record gives: V gene, clone size, J gene, CDR3 protein. Size values are once, few and many counts, or a class for expanded clones, and some rows have none.

TRBV12-3/TRBV12-4	NA	TRBJ2-4	ASSRGGIQY
TRBV29-1	few	TRBJ1-3	SVEVGAGNTIY
TRBV7-3	many	TRBJ2-1	ASSSGLRPPNEQF
TRBV7-2	many	TRBJ2-2	ASSPAGGPSTGELF
TRBV10-3	NA	TRBJ2-2	AISEKPRQGTGELF
TRBV20-1	few	TRBJ2-5	SARIGTGVGTQY
TRBV2	few	TRBJ1-6	ASRTDLNSPLH
TRBV6-2/TRBV6-3	NA	TRBJ2-2	ASSYGQANGELF
TRBV20-1	few	TRBJ2-7	SATDSPYEQY
TRBV5-1	few	TRBJ2-3	ASSLGAAGGDTDTQY
TRBV19	NA	TRBJ2-3	ASSRSAGVTGDTQY
TRBV3-1	NA	TRBJ1-4	ASSQDQGGGEKLF
TRBV28	many	TRBJ2-1	ASSVTGYNEQF
TRBV20-1	many	TRBJ2-5	SARGRTSGGSGETQY
TRBV5-8	many	TRBJ2-2	ASSGGRRVTGELF
TRBV12-5	few	TRBJ1-5	ASGLDPGTGGERAYRQPQH
TRBV7-2	NA	TRBJ1-3	ASSFSQTGNTIY
TRBV11-3	many	TRBJ2-1	ATSPGQSYNEQF
TRBV12-5	many	TRBJ1-3	ASGFAGNTIY
TRBV6-5	few	TRBJ2-7	ASSYGTSGREGSYEQY
TRBV3-1	few	TRBJ2-1	ASSPTHGMLINEQF
TRBV12-5	NA	TRBJ1-2	ASGLWRQRYGYT
TRBV3-1	many	TRBJ1-5	ASSSTGLEPQH
TRBV7-9	many	TRBJ2-3	ASSLMAGKSDTQY
TRBV7-3	many	TRBJ2-1	ASSQSGGTGSNEQF